The clone carrying this T cell receptor beta chain has a handful of counts. TCRdb re-derived calls from the RT-PCR reads in MiXCR, one entry per CDR3 protein. This sample has hundreds of thousands of distinct CDR3 sequences; approximately 15% occur once, and the top ten carry 3.6%. This CDR3 is built from 18 residues. Looked up from germline, CDR1 is DFQATT and CDR2 is SNEGSKA (reference sequence). V trimming: 1 base; J trimming: 3 bases; junction bases outside the gene matches: 12. Sequenced: memory CD4+ T cells from blood. The chain links TRBV20-1 to TRBJ2-1; TRBD2 matches 10 bases. The TCR sequence derives from a female donor in good health, serving as a healthy control. The CDR3 DNA reads as TGCAGTGCTAGAGTTGGGACTAGCGCCAGCCGGGTCTACAATGAGCAGTTCTTC. Translation: CSARVGTSASRVYNEQFF.